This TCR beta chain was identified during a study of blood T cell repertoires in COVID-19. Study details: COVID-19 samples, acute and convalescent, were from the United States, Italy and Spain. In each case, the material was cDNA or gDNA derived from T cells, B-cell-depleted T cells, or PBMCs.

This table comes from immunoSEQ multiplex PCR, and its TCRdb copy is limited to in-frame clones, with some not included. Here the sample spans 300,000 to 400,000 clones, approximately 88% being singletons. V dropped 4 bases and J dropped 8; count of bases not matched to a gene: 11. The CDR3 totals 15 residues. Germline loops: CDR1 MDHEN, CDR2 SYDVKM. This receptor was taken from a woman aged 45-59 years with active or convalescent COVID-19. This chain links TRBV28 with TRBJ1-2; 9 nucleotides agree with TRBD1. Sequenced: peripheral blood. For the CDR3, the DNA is TGTGCCAGCAGTTCCAGACTGGGACAGGGTGACGGCTACACCTTC. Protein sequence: CASSSRLGQGDGYTF.